In its sample, the clone carrying this TCR beta chain was seen once. The germline V gene encodes CDR1 LGHDT and CDR2 YNNKEL (reference sequence). The CDR3 covers 15 residues. The V and J ends lost 6 bases and 6 bases, in that order; junction bases with no gene match: 12. This specimen comes from a study of blood T cell repertoires in COVID-19. Turning to the study itself: T cells, B-cell-depleted T cells, or PBMCs provided the cDNA or gDNA that served as material.

Cohort placement rested on clinical history that participants reported themselves. In the original processing: Cell counts per sample came from amplifying reference gene primers. TCRdb keeps only in-frame clones here, not all; method: immunoSEQ multiplex PCR. Clonal size and the V and J genes are those of that table, whereas D and trimming came from the DNA. The data show some 260,000 clones, with around 80% seen just once and roughly 4% held by the top ten. Sequenced input: PBMCs or T cells enriched from blood (not recorded which). The gene calls are TRBV3-1 (or the pseudogene TRBV3-2) and TRBJ2-3, with TRBD1 identical over 7 bases. The clonotype originates from a man younger than 40 with acute COVID-19. CDR3 sequence (DNA): TGTGCCAGCAGTCCAGTGGCCCTACAGGGGGATACGCAGTATTTT. This codes for CASSPVALQGDTQYF.